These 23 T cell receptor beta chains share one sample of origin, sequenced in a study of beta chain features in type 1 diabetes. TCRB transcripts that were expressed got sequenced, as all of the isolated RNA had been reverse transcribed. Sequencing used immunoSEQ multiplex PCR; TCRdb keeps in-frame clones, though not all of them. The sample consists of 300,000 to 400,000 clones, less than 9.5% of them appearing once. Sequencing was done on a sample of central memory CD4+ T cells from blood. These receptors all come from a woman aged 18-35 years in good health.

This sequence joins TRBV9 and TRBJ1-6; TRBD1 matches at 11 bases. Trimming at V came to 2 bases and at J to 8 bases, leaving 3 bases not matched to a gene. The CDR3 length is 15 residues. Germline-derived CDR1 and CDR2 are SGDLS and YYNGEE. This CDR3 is CASSVGQGGDSPLHF. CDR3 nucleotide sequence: TGTGCCAGCAGCGTGGGACAGGGGGGCGATTCACCCCTCCACTTT.

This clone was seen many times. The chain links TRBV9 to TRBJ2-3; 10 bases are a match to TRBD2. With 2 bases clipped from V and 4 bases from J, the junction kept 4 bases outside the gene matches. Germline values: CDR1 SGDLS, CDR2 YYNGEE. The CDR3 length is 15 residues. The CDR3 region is CASSVLAGGADTQYF. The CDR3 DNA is TGTGCCAGCAGCGTCTTAGCGGGAGGCGCAGATACGCAGTATTTT.

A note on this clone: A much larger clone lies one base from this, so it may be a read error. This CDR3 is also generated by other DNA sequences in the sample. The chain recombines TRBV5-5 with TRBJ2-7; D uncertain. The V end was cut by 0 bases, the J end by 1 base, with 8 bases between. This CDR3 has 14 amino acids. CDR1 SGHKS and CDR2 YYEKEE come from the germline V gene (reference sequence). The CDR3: CASSLEWGSYEQYF. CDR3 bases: TGTGCCAGCAGCTTGGAATGGGGTTCCTACGAGCAGTACTTC.

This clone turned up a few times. In DNA form, the CDR3 reads TGTGCCAGCAGCTCGTCAGCGGGAGGGCCGTGGGAGACCCAGTACTTC. Its protein product is CASSSSAGGPWETQYF. This chain joins TRBV5-4 and TRBJ2-5; 10 bases match TRBD2. V was pared by 3 bases and J by 5 bases, with 10 bases of the junction left unmatched. CDR3 length equals 16 residues. CDR1 SGHNT and CDR2 YYREEE come from the germline V gene (reference sequence).

CDR3 DNA sequence: TGTGCCAGCAGCCAAGTAGACCCGTTGGGGAACACCGGGGAGCTGTTTTTT. It codes for CASSQVDPLGNTGELFF. This sequence joins TRBV4-2 and TRBJ2-2; D unresolved. CDR3 length: 17 amino acids. Germline values: CDR1 LGHNA, CDR2 YNFKEQ. V lost 1 base, J lost 1 base, and 13 bases lay in between.

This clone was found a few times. CDR3 in amino acids: CASSRIKTLNLNTEAFF. The CDR3 DNA is TGCGCCAGCAGCCGGATTAAAACTCTAAACCTGAACACTGAAGCTTTCTTT. The V call is TRBV4-1, the J call TRBJ1-1; D gene unclear. CDR1 is MGHRA and CDR2 is YSYEKL in the germline V gene. Trimming pared 4 bases from V and 0 bases from J, leaving 18 bases between. The CDR3 loop spans 17 amino acids.

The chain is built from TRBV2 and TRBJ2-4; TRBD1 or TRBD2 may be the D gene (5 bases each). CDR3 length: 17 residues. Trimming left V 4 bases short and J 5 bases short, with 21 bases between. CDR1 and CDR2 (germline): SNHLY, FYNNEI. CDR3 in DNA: TGTGCCAGCAGTGGTAGGGTGAGGGGACGCGGCCAAAACATTCAGTACTTC. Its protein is CASSGRVRGRGQNIQYF. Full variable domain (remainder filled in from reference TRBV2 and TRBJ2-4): EPEVTQTPSHQVTQMGQEVILRCVPISNHLYFYWYRQILGQKVEFLVSFYNNEISEKSEIFDDQFSVERPDGSNFTLKIRSTKLEDSAMYFCASSGRVRGRGQNIQYFGAGTRLSVL.

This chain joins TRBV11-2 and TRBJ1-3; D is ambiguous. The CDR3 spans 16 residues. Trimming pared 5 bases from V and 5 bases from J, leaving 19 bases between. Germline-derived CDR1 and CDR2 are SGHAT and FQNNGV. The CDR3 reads CASSILHGSFRNTIYF. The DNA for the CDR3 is TGTGCCAGCAGCATACTCCACGGGTCTTTTCGAAACACCATATATTTT.

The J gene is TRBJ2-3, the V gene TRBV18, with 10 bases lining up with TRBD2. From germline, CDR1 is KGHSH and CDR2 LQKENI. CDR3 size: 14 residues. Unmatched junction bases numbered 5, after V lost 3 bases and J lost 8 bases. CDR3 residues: CASSPDGLAATQYF. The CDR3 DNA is TGTGCCAGCTCACCCGACGGACTAGCGGCTACGCAGTATTTT.

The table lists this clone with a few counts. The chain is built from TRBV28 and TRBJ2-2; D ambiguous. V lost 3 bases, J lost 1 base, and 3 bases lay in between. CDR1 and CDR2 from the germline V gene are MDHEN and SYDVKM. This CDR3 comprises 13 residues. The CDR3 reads CASSFLNTGELFF. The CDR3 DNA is TGTGCCAGCAGTTTTCTGAACACCGGGGAGCTGTTTTTT.

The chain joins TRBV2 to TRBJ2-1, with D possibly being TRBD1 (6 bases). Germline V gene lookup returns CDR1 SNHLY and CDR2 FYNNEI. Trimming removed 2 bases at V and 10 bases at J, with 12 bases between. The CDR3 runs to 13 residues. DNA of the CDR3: TGTGCCAGCAGTGAATGGGAACAGGGAGAGCAGTTCTTC. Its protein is CASSEWEQGEQFF.

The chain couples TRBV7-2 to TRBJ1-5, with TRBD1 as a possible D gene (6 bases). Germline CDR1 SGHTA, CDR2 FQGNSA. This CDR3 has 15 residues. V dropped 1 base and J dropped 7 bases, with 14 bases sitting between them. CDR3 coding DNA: TGTGCCAGCAGCTTAGAGGGGGTAGGAGACCAGCCCCAGCATTTT. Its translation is CASSLEGVGDQPQHF.

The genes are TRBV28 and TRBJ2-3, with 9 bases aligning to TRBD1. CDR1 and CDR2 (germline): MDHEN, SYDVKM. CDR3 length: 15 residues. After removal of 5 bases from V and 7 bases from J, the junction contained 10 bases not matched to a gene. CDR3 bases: TGTGCCAGCAGTACGGGACAGGGAGTTTCAAATACGCAGTATTTT. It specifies CASSTGQGVSNTQYF.

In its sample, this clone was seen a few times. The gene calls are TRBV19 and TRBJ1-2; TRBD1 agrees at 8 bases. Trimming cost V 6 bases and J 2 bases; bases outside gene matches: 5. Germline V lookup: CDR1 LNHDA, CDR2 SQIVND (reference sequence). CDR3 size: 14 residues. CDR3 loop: CASSRTGWNYGYTF. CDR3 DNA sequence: TGTGCCAGTAGCCGGACAGGGTGGAACTATGGCTACACCTTC.

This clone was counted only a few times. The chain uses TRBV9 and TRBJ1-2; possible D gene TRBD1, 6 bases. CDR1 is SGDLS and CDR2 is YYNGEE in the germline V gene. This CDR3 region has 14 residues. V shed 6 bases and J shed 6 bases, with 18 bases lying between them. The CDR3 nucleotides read TGTGCCAGCACTAATCTCAGGGGTCTCGATGGCTACACCTTC. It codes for CASTNLRGLDGYTF.

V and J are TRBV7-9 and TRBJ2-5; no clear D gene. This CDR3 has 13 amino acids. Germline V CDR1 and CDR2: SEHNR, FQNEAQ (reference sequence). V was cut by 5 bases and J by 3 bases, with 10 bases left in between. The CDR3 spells CASSKPTEETQYF. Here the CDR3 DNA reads TGTGCCAGCAGCAAACCGACGGAAGAGACCCAGTACTTC.

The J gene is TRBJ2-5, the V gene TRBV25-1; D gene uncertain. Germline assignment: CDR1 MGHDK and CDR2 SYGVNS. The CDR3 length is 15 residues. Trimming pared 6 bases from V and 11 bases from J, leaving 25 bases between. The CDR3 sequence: CASSPRLPLAGEQYF. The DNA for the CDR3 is TGTGCCAGCAGCCCTCGACTCCCCCTGGCCGGAGAGCAGTACTTC.

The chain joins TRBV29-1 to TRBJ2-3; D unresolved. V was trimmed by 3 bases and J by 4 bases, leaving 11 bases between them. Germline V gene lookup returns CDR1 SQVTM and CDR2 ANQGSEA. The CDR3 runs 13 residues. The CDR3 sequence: CSVDLSMADTQYF. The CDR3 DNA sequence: TGCAGCGTTGACCTTTCCATGGCAGATACGCAGTATTTT.

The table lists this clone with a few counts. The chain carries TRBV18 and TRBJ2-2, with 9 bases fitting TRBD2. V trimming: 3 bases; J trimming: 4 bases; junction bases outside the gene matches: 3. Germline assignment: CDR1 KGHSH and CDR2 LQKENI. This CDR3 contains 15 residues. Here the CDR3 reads CASSPSGRFTGELFF. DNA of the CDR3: TGTGCCAGCTCACCGAGCGGGAGGTTCACCGGGGAGCTGTTTTTT.

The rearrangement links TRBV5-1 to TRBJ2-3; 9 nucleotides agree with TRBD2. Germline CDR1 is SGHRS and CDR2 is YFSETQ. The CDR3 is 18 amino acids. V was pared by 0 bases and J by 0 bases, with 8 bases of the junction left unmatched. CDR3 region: CASSLEAGGPISTDTQYF. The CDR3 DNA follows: TGCGCCAGCAGCTTGGAGGCGGGAGGGCCCATAAGCACAGATACGCAGTATTTT.

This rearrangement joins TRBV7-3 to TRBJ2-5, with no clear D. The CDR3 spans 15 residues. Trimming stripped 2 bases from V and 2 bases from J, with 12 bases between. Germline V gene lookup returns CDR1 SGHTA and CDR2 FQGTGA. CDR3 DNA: TGTGCCAGCAGCTTAGCGCTGGAGTCACAAGAGACCCAGTACTTC. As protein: CASSLALESQETQYF.

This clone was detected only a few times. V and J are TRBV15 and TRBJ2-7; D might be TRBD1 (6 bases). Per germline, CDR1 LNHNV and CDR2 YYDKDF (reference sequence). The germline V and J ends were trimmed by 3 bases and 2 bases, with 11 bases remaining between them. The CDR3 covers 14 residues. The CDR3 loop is CATSRDRTTYEQYF. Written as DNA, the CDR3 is TGTGCCACCAGCAGGGACAGAACGACCTACGAGCAGTACTTC. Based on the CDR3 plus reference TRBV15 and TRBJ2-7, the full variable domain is DAMVIQNPRYQVTQFGKPVTLSCSQTLNHNVMYWYQQKSSQAPKLLFHYYDKDFNNEADTPDNFQSRRPNTSFCFLDIRSPGLGDTAMYLCATSRDRTTYEQYFGPGTRLTVT.

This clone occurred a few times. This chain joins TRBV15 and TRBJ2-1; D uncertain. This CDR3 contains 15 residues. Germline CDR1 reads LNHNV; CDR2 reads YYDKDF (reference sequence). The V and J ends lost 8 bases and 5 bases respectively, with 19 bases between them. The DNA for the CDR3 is TGTGCCACCGTCGGTCACCGTCGGATCCACAATGAGCAGTTCTTC. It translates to CATVGHRRIHNEQFF.